This TCR beta chain was recorded in a study of blood T cell repertoires in COVID-19. About the research overall: Samples of COVID-19 (acute and convalescent) were obtained from the United States, Italy and Spain. Sample material is recorded as cDNA or gDNA derived from T cells, B-cell-depleted T cells, or PBMCs.

This clone turned up a few times. The CDR3 runs to 14 residues. Germline V gene sequence: CDR1 SGHRS, CDR2 YFSETQ. V was pared by 4 bases and J by 6 bases, with 13 bases between. Per the authors' pipeline: The authors estimated nucleated cell counts from reference gene primer amplification. Libraries were prepared by immunoSEQ multiplex PCR; TCRdb keeps only in-frame clonotypes and omits some of them. The V and J calls and clone size come from that table; D and trimming were worked out from the DNA. The sample lists 98,000 or so clones, about 86% occurring once. The source material was peripheral blood. The chain uses TRBV5-1 and TRBJ2-2, with D tentatively TRBD1 (6 bases). The TCR sequence derives from a woman older than 75 with active or convalescent COVID-19. CDR3 sequence (DNA): TGCGCCAGCAGCATTGACAGGAGACCCGGGGAGCTGTTTTTT. Translating it yields CASSIDRRPGELFF. Full variable domain (missing parts from reference TRBV5-1 and TRBJ2-2): KAGVTQTPRYLIKTRGQQVTLSCSPISGHRSVSWYQQTPGQGLQFLFEYFSETQRNKGNFPGRFSGRQFSNSRSEMNVSTLELGDSALYLCASSIDRRPGELFFGEGSRLTVL.